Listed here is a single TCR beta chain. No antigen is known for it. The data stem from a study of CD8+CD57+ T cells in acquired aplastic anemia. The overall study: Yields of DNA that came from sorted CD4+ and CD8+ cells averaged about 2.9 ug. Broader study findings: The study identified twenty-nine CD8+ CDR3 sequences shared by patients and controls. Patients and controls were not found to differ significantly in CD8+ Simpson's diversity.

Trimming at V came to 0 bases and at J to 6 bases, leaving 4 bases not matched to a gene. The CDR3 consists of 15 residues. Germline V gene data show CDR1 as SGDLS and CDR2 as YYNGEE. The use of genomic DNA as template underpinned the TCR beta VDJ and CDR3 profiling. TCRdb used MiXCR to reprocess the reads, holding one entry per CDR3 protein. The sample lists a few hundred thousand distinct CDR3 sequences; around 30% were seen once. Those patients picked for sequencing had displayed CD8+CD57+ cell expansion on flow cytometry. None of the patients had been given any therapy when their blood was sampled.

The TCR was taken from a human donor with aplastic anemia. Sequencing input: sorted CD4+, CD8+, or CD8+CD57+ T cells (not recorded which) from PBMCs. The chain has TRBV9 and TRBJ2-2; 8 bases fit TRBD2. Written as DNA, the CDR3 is TGTGCCAGCAGCGTAGATCGGGAGGGTGCCGGGGAGCTGTTTTTT. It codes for CASSVDREGAGELFF.